The T cell receptor beta chain described here comes from a study of response to subunit inactivated influenza vaccine. The study, taken as a whole, reports: Authors suggested few new T cells are recruited by each seasonal influenza vaccination.

MiXCR, applied by TCRdb to the RT-PCR reads, yields one record per CDR3 protein. The sample lists 500,000 to 600,000 distinct CDR3 sequences; approximately 13% were seen once. The CDR3 loop spans 16 amino acids. Germline CDR1 reads LGHNA; CDR2 reads YSLEER. Trimming took off 1 base at V and 0 bases at J, with 7 bases between the two ends. This clonotype showed up just a few times. What it binds is not known. The clonotype originates from a man aged 45-65 years who received an inactivated influenza vaccine. J is TRBJ1-6 and V is TRBV4-3, with unresolved D. The source was PBMCs from blood, collected about 40 days after vaccination. Written as DNA, the CDR3 is TGCGCCAGCAGCCAAGTATCCAGCTCCTATAATTCACCCCTCCACTTT. Encoded protein: CASSQVSSSYNSPLHF.